These 2 T cell receptor beta chains were all obtained from the same sample, sequenced in a study of shared clonotypes between healthy human individuals. Sequencing was performed with immunoSEQ multiplex PCR; in TCRdb, only in-frame clones are kept and a portion is missing. In the table there are about 1.1 million clones, about 80% of which are singletons. Sequencing input: memory CD4+ T cells from PBMCs. Subset denoted: CD45RA-negative fraction. These receptors were taken from a man aged 18 to 29 in good health. Some clones in this sample may be carry-over from other donors' samples.

This chain joins TRBV28 and TRBJ1-5; 9 positions match TRBD1. V dropped 8 bases and J dropped 0; count of bases not matched to a gene: 5. The CDR3 runs to 15 residues. The germline V gene has CDR1 MDHEN and CDR2 SYDVKM. The CDR3 protein is CASFTGGYSNQPQHF. DNA of the CDR3: TGTGCCAGCTTCACAGGGGGCTATAGCAATCAGCCCCAGCATTTT.

This chain links TRBV19 with TRBJ2-7; 11 nucleotides align to TRBD2. Germline V gene lookup returns CDR1 LNHDA and CDR2 SQIVND (reference sequence). Losses at the gene ends were 4 bases for V and 5 bases for J; bases not matched to a gene: 13. The length of the CDR3 is 17 residues. The CDR3 DNA reads TGTGCCAGTAGTAAAGCAAGACTAGCGGGGTCTCGAGACGAGCAGTACTTC. Translated: CASSKARLAGSRDEQYF.